The TCR beta chain described here comes from a study of blood T cell repertoires in COVID-19. This CDR3 spans 16 amino acids. V dropped 2 bases and J dropped 0 bases, with 14 bases sitting between them. Germline assignment: CDR1 SGHRS and CDR2 YFSETQ. The assay was immunoSEQ multiplex PCR, and TCRdb's table has in-frame clones only and misses some. This sample has 150,000 to 200,000 clones; about 89% occur once, and the top ten carry approximately 6.7%. The sequenced material came from peripheral blood. This chain connects TRBV5-1 to TRBJ1-1; no reliable D call. The clonotype was recovered from a man in his forties or fifties with acute or convalescent COVID-19. The CDR3 region is CASSLGLGTMNTEAFF. The CDR3 bases are TGCGCCAGCAGCTTAGGACTGGGAACCATGAACACTGAAGCTTTCTTT.